The T cell receptor beta chain described here comes from a study of shared clonotypes between healthy human individuals. Study at large: Researchers drew samples from two women and a few men aged 18 to 49. Overall study findings and caveats: Sequencing of the sorted subsets was shown by rarefaction to be incomplete despite large depth.

The data were produced by immunoSEQ multiplex PCR, yet TCRdb's version contains in-frame clones alone and is incomplete. Of some 2.1 million clones listed, 90% to 95% were seen once; the top ten hold 0.1% to 0.15%. Germline CDR1 and CDR2: MNHNY and SVGAGI (reference sequence). With 2 bases removed from V and 2 bases from J, the gap between germline ends came to 13 bases. The CDR3 consists of 15 residues. About this clone: The antigen remains unidentified.

This sequence joins TRBV6-6 and TRBJ2-7, with D perhaps TRBD2 (5 bases). The sequenced material came from naive CD4+ T cells sorted from blood. Subset given: CD45RA+ positively selected. This TCR was recovered from a man between 18 and 35 years old in good health. The DNA of the CDR3 is TGTGCCAGCAGTTACGGTGAGGGCCGACCCTACGAGCAGTACTTC. Protein sequence: CASSYGEGRPYEQYF.